This TCR beta chain was observed in a study of blood T cell repertoires in COVID-19. Whole-study context: In each case, the material was cDNA or gDNA derived from T cells, B-cell-depleted T cells, or PBMCs.

Original data processing: Nucleated cell counts were estimated from reference gene primer amplification. The data were produced by immunoSEQ multiplex PCR, yet TCRdb's version contains in-frame clones alone and is incomplete. D and trimming come from the DNA, and the V and J calls and clone size come from that table. Of about 120,000 clones listed, about 87% are singletons. The CDR3 runs 14 residues. The trim removed 4 bases at V and 9 bases at J, leaving 6 bases unmatched. CDR1 SGHTA and CDR2 FQGNSA come from the germline V gene. The TCR was taken from a woman aged 45-60 years with acute or convalescent COVID-19. The chain joins TRBV7-2 to TRBJ2-4, with TRBD2 matching 10 bases. The source material was peripheral blood. DNA for the CDR3: TGTGCCAGCAGCTCGCTAGCGGGAGTATTCATTCAGTACTTC. Translating it yields CASSSLAGVFIQYF.